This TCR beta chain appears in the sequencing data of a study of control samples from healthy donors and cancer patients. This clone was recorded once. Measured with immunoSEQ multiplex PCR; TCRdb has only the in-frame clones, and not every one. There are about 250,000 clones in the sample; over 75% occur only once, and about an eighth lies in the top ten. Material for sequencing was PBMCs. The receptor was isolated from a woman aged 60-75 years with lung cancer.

In nucleotides, the CDR3 is TGTGCCAGCAGTGTGGACAGCTACAATGAGCAGTTCTTC. It encodes CASSVDSYNEQFF. The chain uses TRBV12-3 or TRBV12-4 and TRBJ2-1; possible D gene TRBD1, 6 bases. Trimming cost V 5 bases and J 3 bases, with 8 bases left between them. The CDR3 covers 13 residues.